The TCR beta chain under discussion was sequenced for a study of shared clonotypes between healthy human individuals. Study conclusions and caveats: Sharing across four donors was highest in naive CD4 (roughly 5%) and lowest in memory CD8 (roughly 0.4%). Clonotypes shared by all four donors outscored non-shared clonotypes in generation probability. Naive subsets generally exceeded memory subsets in estimated richness.

As for this clone: Its target is unknown.

As handled by the study authors: ImmunoSEQ supplied junction-only sequences lacking quality scores, so filtering was different. Only in-frame clones appear in the TCRdb table, and some are missing; sequencing was by immunoSEQ multiplex PCR. V and J calls and clone size are copied from that table; D and trimming were computed from the DNA. The sample contains some 690,000 clones, less than 95% of which appear only once. The sequencing sample was made of memory CD8+ T cells from PBMCs. As for subset: CD45RO+ cells pooled with CCR7-negative TemRA cells. This TCR was sampled from a man between 18 and 35 years old in good health. Some clones in this sample may be carry-over from other donors' samples.

The CDR3: CSVPGSSYEQYF. For the CDR3, the DNA is TGCAGCGTTCCGGGGAGCTCCTACGAGCAGTACTTC. The chain employs TRBV29-1 and TRBJ2-7; a weak D match, TRBD2 (5 bases). Trimming took off 5 bases at V and 0 bases at J, with 8 bases between the two ends. Germline V gives CDR1 SQVTM, CDR2 ANQGSEA. The CDR3 totals 12 residues.